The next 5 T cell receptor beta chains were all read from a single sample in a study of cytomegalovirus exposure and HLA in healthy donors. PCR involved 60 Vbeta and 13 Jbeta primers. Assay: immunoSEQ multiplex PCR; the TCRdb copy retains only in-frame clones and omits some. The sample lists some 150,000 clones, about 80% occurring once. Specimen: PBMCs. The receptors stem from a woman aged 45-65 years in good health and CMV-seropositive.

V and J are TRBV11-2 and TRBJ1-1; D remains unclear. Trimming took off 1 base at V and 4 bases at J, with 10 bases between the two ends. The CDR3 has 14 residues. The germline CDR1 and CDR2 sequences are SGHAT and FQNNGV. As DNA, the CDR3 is TGTGCCAGCAGCTTAGTCGGTCGGAGCACTGAAGCTTTCTTT. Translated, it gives CASSLVGRSTEAFF.

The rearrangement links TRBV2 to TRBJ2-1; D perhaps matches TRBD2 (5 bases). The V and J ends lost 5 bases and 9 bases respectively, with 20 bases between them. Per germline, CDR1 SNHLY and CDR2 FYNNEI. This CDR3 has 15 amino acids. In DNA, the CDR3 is TGTGCCAGCAGTCCCGTGGGATTACTAGGCGGTGAGCAGTTCTTC. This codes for CASSPVGLLGGEQFF.

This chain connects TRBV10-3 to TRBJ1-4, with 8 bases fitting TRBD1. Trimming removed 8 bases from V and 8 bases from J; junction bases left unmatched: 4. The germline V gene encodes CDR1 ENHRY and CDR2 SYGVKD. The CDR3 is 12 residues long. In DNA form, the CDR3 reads TGTGCCATCGGACAGGGCACGGAAAAACTGTTTTTT. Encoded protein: CAIGQGTEKLFF.

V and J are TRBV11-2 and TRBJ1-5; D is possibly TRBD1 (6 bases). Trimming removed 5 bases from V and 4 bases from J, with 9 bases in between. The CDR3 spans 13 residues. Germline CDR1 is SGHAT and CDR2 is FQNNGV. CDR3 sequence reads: CASSVQGNQPQHF. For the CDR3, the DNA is TGTGCCAGCAGCGTTCAGGGGAATCAGCCCCAGCATTTT.

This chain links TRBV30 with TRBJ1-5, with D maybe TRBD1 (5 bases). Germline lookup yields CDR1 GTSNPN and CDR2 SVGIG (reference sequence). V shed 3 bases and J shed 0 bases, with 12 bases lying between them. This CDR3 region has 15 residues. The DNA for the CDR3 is TGTGCCTGGAGCGCCGGGGGATATAGCAATCAGCCCCAGCATTTT. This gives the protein CAWSAGGYSNQPQHF.